A single sample gave rise to the 5 T cell receptor beta chains below, sequenced in a study of T cell responses to AZD1222 COVID-19 vaccine. Some clones are missing from TCRdb's copy, which holds only in-frame ones; the method was immunoSEQ multiplex PCR. This table holds about 85,000 clones, 88% found once. This specimen consisted of peripheral blood, obtained on day 0 of AZD1222 vaccination. The origin of the receptors is an adult in good health.

The chain couples TRBV19 to TRBJ2-1; D unclear. The CDR3 contains 14 residues. Trimming shortened V by 3 bases and J by 8 bases, and 14 bases separated the two germline ends. The germline V gene encodes CDR1 LNHDA and CDR2 SQIVND (reference sequence). CDR3 protein: CASSIYLKADEQFF. CDR3 nucleotides: TGTGCCAGTAGTATTTACCTGAAGGCGGATGAGCAGTTCTTC.

V usage is TRBV5-1 and J usage is TRBJ2-7; 7 bases align to TRBD1. V shed 0 bases and J 3 bases; nucleotides not matched to a gene: 6. The CDR3 contains 15 residues. Germline lookup yields CDR1 SGHRS and CDR2 YFSETQ. CDR3 nucleotide sequence: TGCGCCAGCAGCTTGGTATCCGGACAGGACTACGAGCAGTACTTC. This encodes CASSLVSGQDYEQYF.

This chain uses TRBV27 with TRBJ1-1, with TRBD1 as a possible D gene (6 bases). V lost 2 bases to trimming and J lost 0 bases, with 13 bases between them. Germline CDR1 and CDR2: MNHEY and SMNVEV (reference sequence). The CDR3 has 16 residues. CDR3 loop: CASSLGAGAMNTEAFF. Written as DNA, the CDR3 is TGTGCCAGCAGTTTAGGGGCGGGGGCCATGAACACTGAAGCTTTCTTT.

The chain combines TRBV9 with TRBJ2-7; the D is unclear. Trimming took 3 bases from V and 3 from J, leaving 16 bases between them. This CDR3 region has 15 residues. CDR1 and CDR2 (germline): SGDLS, YYNGEE. The CDR3 loop is CASSAHPGLNYEQYF. DNA of the CDR3: TGTGCCAGCAGCGCCCACCCTGGCCTAAACTACGAGCAGTACTTC.

V is TRBV21-1 and J is TRBJ2-3; the table's D call of TRBD2 was not tested on the DNA. TRBV21-1 is marked as a pseudogene. The CDR3 runs to 16 residues. The CDR3: CASSKGEGGPTDTQYF. The CDR3, as DNA: TGTGCCAGCAGCAAAGGAGAGGGAGGGCCGACAGATACGCAGTATTTT.